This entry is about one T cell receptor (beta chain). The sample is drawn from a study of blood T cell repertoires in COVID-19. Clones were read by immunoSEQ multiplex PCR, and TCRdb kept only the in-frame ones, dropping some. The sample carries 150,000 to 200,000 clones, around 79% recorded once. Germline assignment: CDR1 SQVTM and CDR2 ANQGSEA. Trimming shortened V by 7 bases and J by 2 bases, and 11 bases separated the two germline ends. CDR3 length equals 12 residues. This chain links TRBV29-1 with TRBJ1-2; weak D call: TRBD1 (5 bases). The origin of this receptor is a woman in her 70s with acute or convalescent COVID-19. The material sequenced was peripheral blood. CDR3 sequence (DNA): TGCAGCGCCGGGGGGGAAAACTATGGCTACACCTTC. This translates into CSAGGENYGYTF.